One and the same sample provided the 20 T cell receptor beta chains below, sequenced in a study of graft-versus-host responses after intestinal transplantation. These receptors' antigens are unknown. The protocol was immunoSEQ multiplex PCR, while the TCRdb copy is restricted to in-frame clones and leaves out a portion. The table records 90,000 to 120,000 clones, roughly 86% of them present only once. Sequenced here: unstimulated CD4+ T cells sorted from spleen or lymph node cells, sampled before transplant. The receptors shown here come from a human donor who was the organ donor for an intestinal transplant.

The rearrangement links TRBV5-1 to TRBJ2-5; D not resolved. The germline gives CDR1 SGHRS, CDR2 YFSETQ. The V end was cut by 8 bases, the J end by 9 bases, with 14 bases between. This CDR3 is 11 amino acids long. CDR3 nucleotide sequence: TGCGCCAGTACCGATTCATTGGCCCAGTACTTC. It translates to CASTDSLAQYF. Variable domain in full (rest from reference TRBV5-1 and TRBJ2-5): KAGVTQTPRYLIKTRGQQVTLSCSPISGHRSVSWYQQTPGQGLQFLFEYFSETQRNKGNFPGRFSGRQFSNSRSEMNVSTLELGDSALYLCASTDSLAQYFGPGTRLLVL.

CDR3 DNA sequence: TGTGCCAGCAGCTTAGCTGGGGGGGGTATGGGAGAGACCCAGTACTTC. It specifies CASSLAGGGMGETQYF. V is TRBV7-8 and J is TRBJ2-5; 7 bases are a match to TRBD2. Germline CDR1 reads SGHVS; CDR2 reads FQNEAQ. The V segment lost 0 bases and the J segment 4 bases; nucleotides outside the gene matches: 8. The CDR3 has 16 residues.

Note on this clone: The same CDR3 also results from other DNA sequences found in this sample. The chain joins TRBV15 to TRBJ2-5; no reliable D call. The CDR3 sequence is 13 residues long. V lost 1 base to trimming and J lost 5 bases, with 8 bases between them. Germline V gene lookup returns CDR1 LNHNV and CDR2 YYDKDF (reference sequence). CDR3 sequence reads: CATSRAPQETQYF. CDR3 coding DNA: TGTGCCACCAGCAGAGCCCCCCAGGAGACCCAGTACTTC.

Only a few counts were recorded for this clone. The V gene is TRBV7-2, the J gene TRBJ2-2; D call uncertain. The CDR3 spans 15 residues. Germline V lookup: CDR1 SGHTA, CDR2 FQGNSA. Between the trimmed V and J ends, which lost 5 bases and 6 bases, there was a span of 16 bases. CDR3 region: CASSPGSGRPGELFF. The CDR3 nucleotides are TGTGCCAGCAGCCCCGGGTCAGGTCGACCCGGGGAGCTGTTTTTT.

The rearrangement links TRBV18 to TRBJ1-6; perhaps TRBD1 as D (5 bases). The CDR3 runs 12 residues. The germline CDR1 and CDR2 sequences are KGHSH and LQKENI. V gave up 4 bases and J gave up 7 bases, with 5 bases separating them. CDR3 amino acids: CASSRDNSPLHF. The CDR3 DNA sequence: TGTGCCAGCTCACGGGACAATTCACCCCTCCACTTT.

The chain uses TRBV6-5 and TRBJ2-3; tentatively, D is TRBD1 (6 bases). The V and J ends lost 0 bases and 0 bases respectively, with 10 bases between them. Germline V CDR1 and CDR2: MNHEY, SVGAGI. The CDR3 is 16 amino acids. CDR3 DNA: TGTGCCAGCAGTTACTCTGGCAGGGGAAGCACAGATACGCAGTATTTT. Its translation is CASSYSGRGSTDTQYF.

In regard to this clone: The same CDR3 also results from other DNA sequences found in this sample. The chain carries TRBV5-1 and TRBJ2-7, with 8 bases lining up with TRBD1. Unmatched junction bases numbered 2, after V lost 1 base and J lost 2 bases. Germline V gene data show CDR1 as SGHRS and CDR2 as YFSETQ. There are 14 residues in the CDR3. The CDR3 is CASSLRTGPYEQYF. In DNA, the CDR3 is TGCGCCAGCAGCTTGAGGACAGGGCCCTACGAGCAGTACTTC.

The J gene is TRBJ1-6, the V gene TRBV19, with D maybe TRBD1 (5 bases). The length of the CDR3 is 14 residues. The V gene lost 5 bases and the J gene lost 9 bases, with 14 bases spanning the gap. Germline loops: CDR1 LNHDA, CDR2 SQIVND (reference sequence). CDR3 nucleotides: TGTGCCAGTAGTGCCCCCGGGACTGGTTCACCCCTCCACTTT. Protein sequence: CASSAPGTGSPLHF.

CDR3 sequence: CASSLRGQLNQPQHF. Here the CDR3 DNA reads TGTGCCAGCAGCTTGCGGGGACAGCTCAATCAGCCCCAGCATTTT. The rearrangement links TRBV5-5 to TRBJ1-5, with 7 bases aligning to TRBD1. The germline gives CDR1 SGHKS, CDR2 YYEKEE (reference sequence). The V gene end was trimmed by 1 base and the J gene end by 3 bases; junction bases not matched to a gene: 4. The CDR3 is made up of 15 amino acids.

The V call is TRBV12-5, the J call TRBJ2-3; possibly TRBD2 for D (6 bases). The CDR3 totals 15 residues. Germline V gene data show CDR1 as LGHNT and CDR2 as FRNRAP. Trimming pared 1 base from V and 0 bases from J, leaving 8 bases between. The CDR3 spells CASGLGGTSTDTQYF. As DNA, the CDR3 is TGTGCTAGTGGTTTGGGAGGGACTAGCACAGATACGCAGTATTTT.

This clone showed up just a few times. The CDR3 protein is CASSVSVTKGNTIYF. In nucleotides, the CDR3 is TGTGCCAGTAGTGTGTCTGTGACAAAAGGAAACACCATATATTTT. The chain joins TRBV19 to TRBJ1-3, with D uncertain. The V and J ends lost 5 bases and 4 bases respectively, with 15 bases between them. The CDR3 loop spans 15 amino acids. The V gene's germline CDR1 is LNHDA and CDR2 SQIVND (reference sequence).

The V gene is TRBV4-2, the J gene TRBJ2-1; tentatively, D is TRBD2 (5 bases). Germline loops: CDR1 LGHNA, CDR2 YNFKEQ. The CDR3 loop spans 17 amino acids. With 4 bases removed from V and 3 bases from J, the gap between germline ends came to 19 bases. The CDR3 region has the DNA TGTGCCAGCAGCCCTAGCCCTGGCGGCACTGACTACAATGAGCAGTTCTTC. Translating it yields CASSPSPGGTDYNEQFF.

The rearrangement joins TRBV6-5 to TRBJ2-7, with 7 bases lining up with TRBD1. Trimming cost V 4 bases and J 3 bases; bases outside gene matches: 6. The CDR3 is 14 residues long. The germline gives CDR1 MNHEY, CDR2 SVGAGI. This CDR3 is CASSSLTGNYEQYF. CDR3 nucleotides: TGTGCCAGCAGTTCCCTGACAGGGAACTACGAGCAGTACTTC.

The chain employs TRBV9 and TRBJ1-1; possibly TRBD1 for D (6 bases). The CDR3 sequence is 15 residues long. Germline CDR1 SGDLS, CDR2 YYNGEE. The germline V and J ends were trimmed by 3 bases and 1 base, with 13 bases remaining between them. CDR3 bases: TGTGCCAGCAGCGGCAGGGGAGCGGGGAACACTGAAGCTTTCTTT. As protein: CASSGRGAGNTEAFF.

The V call is TRBV19, the J call TRBJ1-1, with a weak D call TRBD1 (5 bases). The CDR3 extends over 14 amino acids. Trimming removed 5 bases at V and 4 bases at J, with 14 bases between. Per the germline V gene, CDR1 is LNHDA and CDR2 is SQIVND (reference sequence). The CDR3 protein is CASSRTRGTTEAFF. The CDR3 DNA reads as TGTGCCAGTAGTCGGACACGGGGGACCACTGAAGCTTTCTTT.

The V and J genes are TRBV7-6 and TRBJ1-3; D ambiguous. CDR1 SGHVS and CDR2 FNYEAQ come from the germline V gene. CDR3 size: 14 residues. Trimming pared 0 bases from V and 1 base from J, leaving 4 bases between. DNA of the CDR3: TGTGCCAGCAGCTTAGCAGGGTCTGGAAACACCATATATTTT. Its protein is CASSLAGSGNTIYF.

As to this clone: Other DNA sequences of this sample code for an identical CDR3. The chain's CDR3 is CASSSDRNTEAFF. DNA for the CDR3: TGTGCCAGCAGCTCCGACAGGAATACTGAAGCTTTCTTT. The chain recombines TRBV11-2 with TRBJ1-1, with D tentatively TRBD1 (6 bases). V lost 4 bases to trimming and J lost 5 bases, with 11 bases between them. Germline V lookup: CDR1 SGHAT, CDR2 FQNNGV. The CDR3 loop spans 13 amino acids.

The CDR3, as DNA: TGTGCCAGCTCACCAGGACGGAATCAGCCCCAGCATTTT. It specifies CASSPGRNQPQHF. V usage is TRBV18 and J usage is TRBJ1-5; D unresolved. V dropped 2 bases and J dropped 4 bases, with 6 bases sitting between them. The CDR3 is 13 residues long. Germline V gene lookup returns CDR1 KGHSH and CDR2 LQKENI.

This clone has just a few counts. This chain uses TRBV19 with TRBJ1-2; a weak D match, TRBD1 (5 bases). The CDR3 is 13 amino acids. From germline, CDR1 is LNHDA and CDR2 SQIVND (reference sequence). V was pared by 10 bases and J by 5 bases, with 17 bases between. For the CDR3, the DNA is TGTGCCACCTCCATTGGGGCAGTTTATGGCTACACCTTC. Amino acid sequence: CATSIGAVYGYTF.

The chain employs TRBV9 and TRBJ1-2, with TRBD1 matching 8 bases. CDR1 is SGDLS, CDR2 YYNGEE, per germline. Germline trimming cut 3 bases from V and 5 bases from J; bases unmatched to any gene: 9. The CDR3 is 15 amino acids. This chain's CDR3 is CASSGRTGKGYGYTF. The CDR3 DNA reads TGTGCCAGCAGCGGAAGGACAGGGAAAGGGTATGGCTACACCTTC.